Below, 4 T cell receptor beta chains from the same sample are listed, as sequenced in a study of technical replicates of blood from a few donors (dated by TCRdb to 2017 to 2019). The method was the immunoSEQ multiplex PCR assay. TCRdb re-hosts the immuneACCESS table, in-frame sequences only. Its copies lack some clones; in the studies checked, an unresolved V gene accounts for under half of them, and the cause for the rest is not known. This sample comprises 40,000 to 65,000 clones, roughly 86% of them detected only once. Together, the top ten hold roughly 5.8% of the sample. The sequencing sample was made of PBMCs. The receptors originated from a human donor in good health. Some clones in this sample may be carry-over from other donors' samples.

The CDR3: CASSPRVWEFGEKLFF. Written as DNA, the CDR3 is TGCGCCAGCAGCCCGCGTGTGTGGGAGTTCGGTGAAAAACTGTTTTTT. V and J are TRBV4-3 and TRBJ1-4, with no clear D. This CDR3 has 16 residues. Germline-derived CDR1 and CDR2 are LGHNA and YSLEER. Trimming removed 4 bases from V and 7 bases from J, with 19 bases in between.

The rearrangement joins TRBV30 to TRBJ2-7; maybe TRBD2 (6 bases). CDR1 and CDR2 (germline): GTSNPN, SVGIG (reference sequence). The V end lost 1 base, the J end lost 5 bases, and 9 bases lay between the germline ends. The CDR3 consists of 12 residues. This chain's CDR3 is CAWSGEEDEQYF. The CDR3 DNA sequence: TGTGCCTGGAGTGGGGAGGAGGACGAGCAGTACTTC. Combining the CDR3 with reference TRBV30 and TRBJ2-7 gives the whole variable domain SQTIHQWPATLVQPVGSPLSLECTVEGTSNPNLYWYRQAAGRGLQLLFYSVGIGQISSEVPQNLSASRPQDRQFILSSKKLLLSDSGFYLCAWSGEEDEQYFGPGTRLTVT.

DNA of the CDR3: TGTGCCAGCAGCCAAGCCGGAGATACAGGGTTCTATGGCTACACCTTC. It encodes CASSQAGDTGFYGYTF. This chain joins TRBV4-2 and TRBJ1-2, with a tentative D call TRBD1 (6 bases). Germline CDR1 LGHNA, CDR2 YNFKEQ. The CDR3 is 16 residues long. V was cut by 1 base and J by 4 bases, with 16 bases left in between.

The chain carries TRBV14 and TRBJ2-7; TRBD1 aligns across 7 bases. The J segment lost 2 bases and the V segment lost 5 bases, leaving 9 bases of the junction unmatched. This CDR3 region has 15 residues. Per germline, CDR1 SGHDN and CDR2 FVKESK. The CDR3 coding sequence is TGTGCCAGCAGCTCTAATGTCGACAGGGCCTACGAGCAGTACTTC. Its translation: CASSSNVDRAYEQYF.